The 5 T cell receptor beta chains listed next were all sequenced from one sample in a study of shared clonotypes between healthy human individuals (dated by TCRdb to about 2020). The library was generated by the immunoSEQ multiplex PCR assay. This is the immuneACCESS table as TCRdb keeps it, with only in-frame sequences that have V and J called. A part of the clones is gone; compared with another copy, unresolved V genes explain less than half, and the rest is unexplained. The sample has some 100,000 clones on record, 55% to 70% of them singletons. The ten largest make up under 25% of the sample. The sequencing input was memory CD8+ T cells sorted from blood. The label giving this sample's cell subset or site can be read as: CD45RO+ cells pooled with CCR7-negative TemRA cells. These receptor sequences come from a woman in her 30s in good health.

This clone has only one observation. The chain uses TRBV5-1 and TRBJ2-1, with 10 bases matching TRBD2. V was pared by 2 bases and J by 5 bases, with 13 bases of the junction left unmatched. CDR1 is SGHRS and CDR2 is YFSETQ in the germline V gene. This CDR3 is built from 18 residues. DNA of the CDR3: TGCGCCAGCAGCTTAATCAGCTTGTCTAGCGGGGGAAACAATGAGCAGTTCTTC. This sequence encodes CASSLISLSSGGNNEQFF. The full variable domain, rest sourced from reference TRBV5-1 and TRBJ2-1, is KAGVTQTPRYLIKTRGQQVTLSCSPISGHRSVSWYQQTPGQGLQFLFEYFSETQRNKGNFPGRFSGRQFSNSRSEMNVSTLELGDSALYLCASSLISLSSGGNNEQFFGPGTRLTVL.

This clone turned up a few times. This chain links TRBV27 with TRBJ2-1; 10 bases agree with TRBD2. The CDR3 is 14 amino acids. V was clipped by 7 bases and J by 0 bases; unmatched bases: 0. CDR1 is MNHEY, CDR2 SMNVEV, per germline (reference sequence). The CDR3 protein is CASTSGSSYNEQFF. CDR3 bases: TGTGCCAGCACTAGCGGGAGCTCCTACAATGAGCAGTTCTTC.

Worth noting for this clone: This may be a read error, as it is one base from a much larger clone. CDR3 nucleotide sequence: TGTGCCGTCCAGGGGGGATACACAGATACGCAGTATTTT. It yields the protein CAVQGGYTDTQYF. The chain has TRBV25-1 and TRBJ2-3; a weak D match, TRBD1 (7 bases). V shed 11 bases and J shed 2 bases, with 14 bases lying between them. Per the germline V gene, CDR1 is MGHDK and CDR2 is SYGVNS. The CDR3 length is 13 residues. Together with reference TRBV25-1 and TRBJ2-3, the CDR3 gives the full variable domain: EADIYQTPRYLVIGTGKKITLECSQTMGHDKMYWYQQDPGMELHLIHYSYGVNSTEKGDLSSESTVSRIRTEHFPLTLESARPSHTSQYLCAVQGGYTDTQYFGPGTRLTVL.

This clone was counted only a few times. This chain connects TRBV29-1 to TRBJ2-1, with unresolved D. V shed 6 bases and J shed 4 bases, with 16 bases lying between them. The length of the CDR3 is 14 residues. CDR1 and CDR2 (germline): SQVTM, ANQGSEA. The CDR3 DNA sequence: TGCAGCGTCGGACCCACGCAGGATTACAATGAGCAGTTCTTC. Protein: CSVGPTQDYNEQFF.

Only a few counts were recorded for this clone. The rearrangement joins TRBV28 to TRBJ2-3; TRBD2 matches 10 bases. The length of the CDR3 is 20 residues. The germline V gene encodes CDR1 MDHEN and CDR2 SYDVKM. Germline trimming cut 3 bases from V and 0 bases from J; bases unmatched to any gene: 15. Written as DNA, the CDR3 is TGTGCCAGCAGTTTTGTCTTCCAAACCCAACTAGCGGGGAGCACAGATACGCAGTATTTT. Translated: CASSFVFQTQLAGSTDTQYF.